Detailed here is one TCR beta chain. What it recognizes is unknown. This specimen comes from a study of cytomegalovirus exposure and HLA in healthy donors. Turning to the study itself: Previous work identified 95 million to 140 million unique TCR beta sequences from about 179 million T cells.

The primer mix had 60 Vbeta and 13 Jbeta primers. Sequencing was performed with immunoSEQ multiplex PCR; in TCRdb, only in-frame clones are kept and a portion is missing. The data hold just under 250,000 clones, with 82% observed a single time. Germline V gene lookup returns CDR1 LNHDA and CDR2 SQIVND (reference sequence). The CDR3 spans 18 residues. The ends were cut back, 6 bases at V and 3 bases at J, with 24 bases in the middle. Whole-study results and caveats: Later analysis reportedly placed an Asian-associated ancestry cluster below the roughly 670-donor mean in N-insertions. Upon later analysis, HLA-associated TCR beta chains proved more clonally expanded than other, equally common chains.

The donors, nominally healthy at sampling, likely had unrecorded immune exposures. This receptor was taken from a woman between 35 and 50 years old in good health and CMV-seropositive. This rearrangement joins TRBV19 to TRBJ1-5, with D unresolved. Sequenced sample: PBMCs. The CDR3 DNA reads TGTGCCAGTAGCCCGCGAGACTACGCCAGCGGGATCAATCAGCCCCAGCATTTT. Its protein is CASSPRDYASGINQPQHF.